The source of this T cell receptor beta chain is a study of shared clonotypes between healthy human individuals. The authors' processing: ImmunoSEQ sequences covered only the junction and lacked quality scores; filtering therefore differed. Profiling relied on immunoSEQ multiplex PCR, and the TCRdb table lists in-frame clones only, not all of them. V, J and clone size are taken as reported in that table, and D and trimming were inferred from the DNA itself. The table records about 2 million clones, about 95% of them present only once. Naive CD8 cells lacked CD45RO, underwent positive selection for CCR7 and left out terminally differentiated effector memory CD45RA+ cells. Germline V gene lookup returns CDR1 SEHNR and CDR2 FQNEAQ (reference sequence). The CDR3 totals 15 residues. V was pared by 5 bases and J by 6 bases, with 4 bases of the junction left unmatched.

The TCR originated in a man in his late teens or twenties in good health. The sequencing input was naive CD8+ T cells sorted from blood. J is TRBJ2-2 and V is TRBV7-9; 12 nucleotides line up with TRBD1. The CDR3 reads CASSQGQGAAGELFF. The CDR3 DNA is TGTGCCAGCAGCCAGGGACAGGGGGCAGCCGGGGAGCTGTTTTTT.